What follows is one TCR beta chain and its context. No antigen is known for it. The record originates from a study of T-cell memory formation after mild COVID-19. About the study: Across donors, TCR clusters were largely donor specific.

After removal of 2 bases from V and 9 bases from J, the junction contained 2 bases not matched to a gene. The CDR3 is 14 residues long. TCRdb itself ran the 5' RACE reads through MiXCR, one entry per CDR3 protein. The sample includes roughly 340,000 distinct CDR3 sequences, less than 20% of them seen just once. Overall study results and limits: Chiefly within CM and EM were the contracting CD4+ clones; CD8+ ones were within EMRA. Clones that contracted from day 15 to 85 were balanced CD4/CD8, while later expanders leaned CD4+. The pre-infection memory compartment contained some responding clones, suggesting cross-reactive memory joined.

The chain is built from TRBV12-3 or TRBV12-4 and TRBJ2-1; 12 nucleotides match TRBD2. The specimen sequenced was PBMCs or a T cell subset sorted from them (not recorded which). This clonotype was obtained from a man aged 18 to 30 who had mild COVID-19 (a few samples of this study predate the infection). Cell type and time point are not known. The CDR3 coding sequence is TGTGCCAGCAGTTTACTACTAGCGGGGGGTGAGCAGTTCTTC. Protein: CASSLLLAGGEQFF.